The clone carrying this T cell receptor beta chain was seen many times. The data are from a study of Graves' ophthalmopathy and Graves' hyperthyroidism. The junction had 10 bases not matched to a gene; V was cut back by 4 bases and J by 0 bases. Germline CDR1 is LNHNV and CDR2 is YYDKDF (reference sequence). The CDR3 spans 18 residues. RNA transcripts were the template, and TCR beta CDR3 regions were amplified from them. HTBI primers served in a first-round RT-PCR, which a second-round multiplex PCR followed. TCRdb independently ran MiXCR on the multiplex PCR reads; one entry per CDR3 protein. The sample shows about 240,000 distinct CDR3 sequences, about 46% of them seen only once. PBMCs were obtained from 8 to 10 ml of fresh peripheral blood.

Sequencing used peripheral blood. This clonotype was sampled from an adult man with Graves' ophthalmopathy. This chain links TRBV15 with TRBJ2-7; 12 nucleotides match TRBD2. The CDR3 DNA follows: TGTGCCACCAGCACTCTCAAGGGACTAGCGGGTTTCTCCTACGAGCAGTACTTC. Translated, it gives CATSTLKGLAGFSYEQYF.